The clone carrying this T cell receptor beta chain was seen at least ten times. Its target is not known. This entry comes from a study of T-cell memory formation after mild COVID-19. The CDR3 totals 13 residues. Trimming removed 5 bases from V and 4 bases from J; junction bases left unmatched: 4. The germline V gene encodes CDR1 SGHRS and CDR2 YFSETQ. Findings of the study overall: Whether second-wave clones peaking at day 37 were SARS-CoV-2 specific went unconfirmed. Some clones that responded were present in memory (sampled pre-infection), which suggests cross-reactive memory joined.

From the 5' RACE reads, TCRdb called clonotypes with MiXCR, one entry per CDR3 protein. Counted here are about 430,000 distinct CDR3 sequences, approximately 24% occurring once; the ten biggest clones make up around 8.7%. The clonotype was recovered from an adult woman who had mild COVID-19 (a few samples of this study predate the infection). Cell type and time point are not known. Sequencing used PBMCs or a T cell subset sorted from them (not recorded which). V usage is TRBV5-1 and J usage is TRBJ2-7; TRBD2 agrees at 9 bases. The CDR3 loop is CASRASGEYEQYF. The CDR3 region has the DNA TGCGCCAGCAGAGCTAGCGGGGAGTACGAGCAGTACTTC.